This TCR beta chain was sequenced during a study of blood T cell repertoires in COVID-19 (TCRdb year 2020). Concerning the study at large: Samples covering the acute and convalescent phases of COVID-19 were provided by collaborators in the United States, Italy and Spain. Deeply sampled blood TCRbeta repertoires from subjects exposed to, actively infected with, or recovered from COVID-19 were included in the dataset. The repertoires were made available in a free public database intended to serve as a resource for research on the immune response to SARS-CoV-2. Sample metadata almost always included a de-identified subject ID, COVID-19 status, age in years and sex. The samples were drawn from two sources: the first 160 participants of the ongoing ImmuneRACE study, and 1,200 or so subjects contributed by 6 global collaborators. Where available, HLA class I and class II types were obtained from metadata supplied by the sample provider rather than from assay-based typing. The material from the prospective study consisted of cDNA or gDNA derived from T cells, B-cell-depleted T cells, or PBMCs. What the research found in general, with its limitations: The quantity of clinical and demographic metadata differed by source and by participant and was supplied without curation.

With regard to this clone: This clone's antigen is unknown. Within one base of it there is no much larger clone, and no base qualities were kept.

At the junction V is shortened by 0 bases and J by 5 bases; bases outside the gene matches: 6. Via the germline V gene, CDR1 is KGHSH and CDR2 LQKENI. Counted from cysteine to phenylalanine, this CDR3 has 15 amino acids. The CDR3 DNA has 45 bases and is translated from base 1. Each collaborating institution followed its own protocols to collect whole blood in K2EDTA tubes. Collaborator samples were shipped for TCRbeta analysis as frozen whole blood, isolated PBMCs, or DNA extracted from either sample type. TCRbeta CDR3 regions were amplified from genomic DNA by means of the immunoSEQ Assay, a bias-controlled multiplex PCR. Per the authors' processing: The number of nucleated cells in each sample was estimated from the amplification of reference gene primers within the assay. Sequence reads were collapsed and filtered to measure the absolute abundance of every unique TCRbeta CDR3 rearrangement. For each sample, productive Simpson clonality was calculated as the square root of Simpson's diversity index across productive rearrangements. In its TCRdb copy, this immuneACCESS table keeps in-frame sequences only and misses some clones. Where compared with another copy, unresolved V genes explain less than half of these, and the others have no known cause. Clone size and the V and J calls come from that table; the DNA yielded D and trimming. The sample table contains 150,000 to 200,000 clones; only one count was recorded for approximately 91% of them. The ten largest clonotypes hold roughly 2% of the sample.

The specimen was peripheral blood. In this chain, TRBV18 is recombined with TRBJ2-5, with 7 bases in between that match TRBD2. The sequence was collected from a man between 18 and 29 years old with acute or convalescent COVID-19. The sequence in DNA is TGTGCCAGCTCACCACCGGGGGGGAGGACGGAGACCCAGTACTTC. Its amino acids are CASSPPGGRTETQYF.